Listed below are T cell receptor beta chains from one sample, sequenced in a study of shared clonotypes between healthy human individuals. Only in-frame clones appear in the TCRdb table, and some are missing; sequencing was by immunoSEQ multiplex PCR. The sample holds approximately 340,000 clones; 73% are singletons and the top ten take about 10%. Source material: memory CD4+ T cells sorted from blood. All receptors derive from a young man in good health. Both conserved end residues are part of each CDR3. A D gene is named only where the DNA matches it firmly. Part of the rows lack a size; the others show once, few, many or a class for expanded clones.

CDR3aa: CASSLGSPNLEAFF
CDR3nt: TGTGCCAGCAGTTTAGGATCTCCGAACCTTGAAGCTTTCTTT
j_gene: TRBJ1-1
v_gene: TRBV27
d_gene: .
abundance: .

CDR3aa: CAELHRGGETQYF
CDR3nt: TGTGCCGAACTGCACAGGGGTGGAGAGACCCAGTACTTC
j_gene: TRBJ2-5
v_gene: TRBV7-8
d_gene: TRBD1
abundance: .

CDR3aa: CASSRDRNSYEQYF
CDR3nt: TGTGCCAGCAGCCGGGACAGAAACTCCTACGAGCAGTACTTC
j_gene: TRBJ2-7
v_gene: TRBV7-7
d_gene: TRBD1
abundance: once

CDR3aa: CAWQLRTGMGAGYTF
CDR3nt: TGTGCCTGGCAATTACGGACAGGGATGGGTGCTGGCTACACCTTC
j_gene: TRBJ1-2
v_gene: TRBV30
d_gene: TRBD1
abundance: .

CDR3aa: CVVGTPNRYEQYF
CDR3nt: TGTGTCGTGGGGACACCGAACCGTTACGAGCAGTACTTC
j_gene: TRBJ2-7
v_gene: TRBV27
d_gene: .
abundance: .

CDR3aa: CASSEQNTEAFF
CDR3nt: TGTGCCAGCAGTGAACAGAACACTGAAGCTTTCTTT
j_gene: TRBJ1-1
v_gene: TRBV2
d_gene: .
abundance: many

CDR3aa: CASSLGALRGAYNEQFF
CDR3nt: TGTGCCAGCAGCTTAGGCGCCTTACGGGGGGCCTACAATGAGCAGTTCTTC
j_gene: TRBJ2-1
v_gene: TRBV7-6
d_gene: TRBD2
abundance: few

CDR3aa: CAISERASTGWFF
CDR3nt: TGTGCCATCAGTGAACGGGCGTCGACAGGCTGGTTCTTC
j_gene: TRBJ2-1
v_gene: TRBV10-3
d_gene: .
abundance: few

CDR3aa: CSVGGLAEIGTDTQYF
CDR3nt: TGCAGCGTTGGGGGACTAGCGGAGATAGGCACAGATACGCAGTATTTT
j_gene: TRBJ2-3
v_gene: TRBV29-1
d_gene: TRBD2
abundance: .

CDR3aa: CASSRSTANYGYTF
CDR3nt: TGTGCCAGCTCACGTTCGACCGCAAACTATGGCTACACCTTC
j_gene: TRBJ1-2
v_gene: TRBV18
d_gene: .
abundance: .

CDR3aa: CASSLFRDSYEQYF
CDR3nt: TGTGCCAGCAGCTTATTTCGTGACTCCTACGAGCAGTACTTC
j_gene: TRBJ2-7
v_gene: TRBV7-2
d_gene: .
abundance: .

CDR3aa: CASSSPNEKLFF
CDR3nt: TGTGCCAGTAGTAGTCCTAATGAAAAACTGTTTTTT
j_gene: TRBJ1-4
v_gene: TRBV19
d_gene: .
abundance: few

CDR3aa: CASSQLAGRYEQYF
CDR3nt: TGTGCCAGCAGCCAACTAGCGGGAAGGTACGAGCAGTACTTC
j_gene: TRBJ2-7
v_gene: TRBV14
d_gene: TRBD2
abundance: .

CDR3aa: CASSWGRSALNEQFF
CDR3nt: TGTGCCAGCAGCTGGGGGCGTAGCGCTCTCAATGAGCAGTTCTTC
j_gene: TRBJ2-1
v_gene: TRBV7-2
d_gene: .
abundance: .

CDR3aa: CASSSVGRGLGQPQHF
CDR3nt: TGTGCCAGCAGCTCAGTGGGCAGGGGGCTGGGTCAGCCCCAGCATTTT
j_gene: TRBJ1-5
v_gene: TRBV7-2
d_gene: TRBD1
abundance: many

CDR3aa: CASSFYNQDTQYF
CDR3nt: TGTGCCAGCAGTTTTTATAATCAAGATACGCAGTATTTT
j_gene: TRBJ2-3
v_gene: TRBV28
d_gene: .
abundance: .

CDR3aa: CASSLGGASGYNEQFF
CDR3nt: TGTGCCAGCAGCCTGGGTGGGGCTAGCGGCTACAATGAGCAGTTCTTC
j_gene: TRBJ2-1
v_gene: TRBV5-4
d_gene: TRBD2
abundance: few

CDR3aa: CASSWGQYSYEQYF
CDR3nt: TGTGCCAGCAGCTGGGGACAGTACTCCTACGAGCAGTACTTC
j_gene: TRBJ2-7
v_gene: TRBV11-2
d_gene: TRBD1
abundance: .

CDR3aa: CASSEVGTGLRVQYF
CDR3nt: TGTGCCAGCAGTGAGGTCGGGACTGGTCTACGTGTGCAGTACTTC
j_gene: TRBJ2-7
v_gene: TRBV2
d_gene: .
abundance: .

CDR3aa: CASSLGASGETQYF
CDR3nt: TGTGCCAGCAGCTTGGGGGCTAGCGGAGAGACCCAGTACTTC
j_gene: TRBJ2-5
v_gene: TRBV5-6
d_gene: TRBD2
abundance: .